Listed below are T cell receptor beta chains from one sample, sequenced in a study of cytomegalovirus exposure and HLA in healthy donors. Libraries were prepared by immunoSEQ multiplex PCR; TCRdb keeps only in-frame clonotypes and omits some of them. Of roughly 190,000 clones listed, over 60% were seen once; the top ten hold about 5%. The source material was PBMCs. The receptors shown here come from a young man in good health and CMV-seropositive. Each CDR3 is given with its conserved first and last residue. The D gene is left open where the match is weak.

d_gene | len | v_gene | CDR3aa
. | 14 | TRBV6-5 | CASRRGTADQPQHF
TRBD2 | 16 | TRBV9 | CASSSRVAGGHNEQFF
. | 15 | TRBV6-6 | CASSPPWTEGRRAFF
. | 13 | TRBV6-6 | CASSYLDHYEQYF
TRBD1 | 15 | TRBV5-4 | CASSPGQGSYNEQFF
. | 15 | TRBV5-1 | CASSLGSEGRYEQYF
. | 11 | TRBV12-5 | CASGRGSEQYF
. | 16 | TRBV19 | CASSIKGGVGYNEQFF
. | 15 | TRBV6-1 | CASSEYRTVGNTIYF
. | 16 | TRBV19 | CASSPEGGSLGGELFF
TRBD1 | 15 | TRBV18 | CASSPYGQAGDTQYF
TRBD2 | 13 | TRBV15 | CATSSSGGDEQFF
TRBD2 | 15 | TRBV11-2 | CASSLFPGLAYEQYF
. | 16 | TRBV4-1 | CASSQVPARGGNTIYF
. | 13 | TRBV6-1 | CASSVQGPQTQYF
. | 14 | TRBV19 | CASTKRGLNTEAFF
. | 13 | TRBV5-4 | CASSQDSNYGYTF
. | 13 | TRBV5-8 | CASTQGSIYEQYF
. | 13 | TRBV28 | CATQGGSYNEQFF
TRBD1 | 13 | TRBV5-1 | CASSSGTGRGYTF
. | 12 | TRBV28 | CASNAGLNTIYF
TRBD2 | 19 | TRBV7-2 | CASSFYRGWGLAGPLEQYF
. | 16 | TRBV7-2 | CASSLGARPRAYEQYF
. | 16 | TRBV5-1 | CASSAGLLPNTGELFF
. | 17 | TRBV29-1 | CSVEDGGVGVGGNTIYF
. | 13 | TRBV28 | CASSLSTNTEAFF